This record concerns one TCR beta chain sequence. Germline assignment: CDR1 KGHSH and CDR2 LQKENI. With 3 bases removed from V and 3 bases from J, the gap between germline ends came to 11 bases. CDR3 length equals 15 residues. This specimen belongs to a study of shared clonotypes between healthy human individuals. The data were produced by immunoSEQ multiplex PCR, yet TCRdb's version contains in-frame clones alone and is incomplete. The sample has about 1.5 million clones; 95% to 99% are singletons. This clonotype was obtained from a man aged 25-40 years in good health. The material sequenced was naive CD4+ T cells sorted from blood. The subset is: CD45RA+ positively selected. This chain joins TRBV18 and TRBJ1-4, with D possibly being TRBD1 (5 bases). The CDR3 nucleotides are TGTGCCAGCTCACCGTCCCAGGGAGCTAATGAAAAACTGTTTTTT. Translating it yields CASSPSQGANEKLFF.